Sequencing of this TCR beta chain was carried out in a study of blood T cells in healthy people across ages. Whole-study findings and limits: Strong correlation existed between TCR beta diversity and naive T cell percentage.

Trimming took 6 bases from V and 1 from J, leaving 7 bases between them. The length of the CDR3 is 13 residues. Germline V gene data show CDR1 as MNHEY and CDR2 as SVGAGI. The draw of peripheral blood yielded ten milliliters from each donor. In regard to this clonotype: The antigen is undetermined.

Alongside a J-beta primer mix, a sample-barcoded 5' primer served in a second PCR lasting roughly 7 to 11 cycles. A 12-random-nucleotide template-switch adaptor tagged each cDNA molecule. Via MiXCR, TCRdb re-called the 5' RACE reads, giving one row per CDR3 protein. Of around 1.1 million distinct CDR3 sequences in the sample, roughly two fifths are singletons; the top ten hold approximately 14%. The origin of this receptor is a man younger than 35 in good health. Specimen: blood. The chain recombines TRBV6-5 with TRBJ2-4; no firm D call. CDR3 DNA sequence: TGTGCCAGCAGCATTCGGGCCAAAAACATTCAGTACTTC. Its protein product is CASSIRAKNIQYF.